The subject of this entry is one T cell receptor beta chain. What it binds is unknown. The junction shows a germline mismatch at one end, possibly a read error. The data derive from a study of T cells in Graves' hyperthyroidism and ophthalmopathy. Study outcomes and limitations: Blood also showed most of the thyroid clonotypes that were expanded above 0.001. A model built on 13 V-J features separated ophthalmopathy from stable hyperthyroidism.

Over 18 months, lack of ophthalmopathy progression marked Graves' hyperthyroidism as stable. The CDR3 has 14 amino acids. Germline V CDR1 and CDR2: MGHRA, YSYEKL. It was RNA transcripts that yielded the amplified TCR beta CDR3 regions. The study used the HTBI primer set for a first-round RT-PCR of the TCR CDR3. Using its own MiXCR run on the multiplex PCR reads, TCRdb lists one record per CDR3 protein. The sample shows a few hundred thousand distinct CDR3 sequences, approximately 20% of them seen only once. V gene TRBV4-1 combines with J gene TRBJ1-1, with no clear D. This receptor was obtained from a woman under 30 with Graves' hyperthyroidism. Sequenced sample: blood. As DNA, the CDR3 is TGCGTCAGCAGCCAACGAAGCCTGAACACTGAAGCTTTCTTT. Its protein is CVSSQRSLNTEAFF.